The entry below gives a single TCR beta chain sequence along with its context. Authors' processing steps: How many nucleated cells were present was estimated from reference gene primer amplification. Sequenced by immunoSEQ multiplex PCR; TCRdb stores in-frame clones only, minus some. V and J calls plus clone size are reproduced from that table; the DNA served to infer D and trimming. The top ten hold roughly 1.2% of the sample, which has more than 300,000 clones, around 83% seen once. This record belongs to a study of blood T cell repertoires in COVID-19. As for the study in general: COVID-19 samples, acute and convalescent, were from the United States, Italy and Spain. Nucleic acid was either cDNA or gDNA, and it came from T cells, B-cell-depleted T cells, or PBMCs.

The CDR3 loop spans 16 amino acids. J gave up 1 base and V 5 bases, and 7 bases lay outside the gene matches. CDR1 and CDR2 from the germline V gene are PRHDT and FYEKMQ (reference sequence). What was sequenced was peripheral blood. The chain couples TRBV13 to TRBJ1-1; 10 bases line up with TRBD1. The TCR was taken from a woman aged 45-65 years with acute or convalescent COVID-19. Here the CDR3 reads CASSPRQGAANTEAFF. The DNA for the CDR3 is TGTGCCAGCAGCCCAAGACAGGGGGCCGCGAACACTGAAGCTTTCTTT.